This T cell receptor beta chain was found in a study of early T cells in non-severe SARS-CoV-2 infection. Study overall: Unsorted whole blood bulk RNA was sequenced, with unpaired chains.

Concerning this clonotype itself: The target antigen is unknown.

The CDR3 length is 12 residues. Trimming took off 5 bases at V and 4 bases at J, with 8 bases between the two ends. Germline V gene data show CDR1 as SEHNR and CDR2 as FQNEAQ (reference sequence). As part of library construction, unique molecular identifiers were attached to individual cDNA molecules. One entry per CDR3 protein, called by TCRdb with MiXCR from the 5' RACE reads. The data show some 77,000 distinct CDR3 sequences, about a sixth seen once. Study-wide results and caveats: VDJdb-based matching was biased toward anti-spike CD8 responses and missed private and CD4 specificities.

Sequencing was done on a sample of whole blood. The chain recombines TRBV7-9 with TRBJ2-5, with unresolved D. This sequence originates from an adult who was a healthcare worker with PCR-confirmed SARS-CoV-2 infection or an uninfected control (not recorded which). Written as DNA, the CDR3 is TGTGCCAGCAGCCTGACCCCAGAGACCCAGTACTTC. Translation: CASSLTPETQYF.